This section outlines one TCR beta chain sequence together with its context. Libraries were prepared by immunoSEQ multiplex PCR; TCRdb keeps only in-frame clonotypes and omits some of them. The sample consists of 74,000 or so clones, about 89% of them appearing once. This record comes from a study of control samples from healthy donors and cancer patients. Germline V lookup: CDR1 SGHNT, CDR2 YYREEE (reference sequence). The junction had 11 bases not matched to a gene; V was cut back by 0 bases and J by 6 bases. CDR3 length equals 16 residues. V gene TRBV5-4 combines with J gene TRBJ1-2; 7 bases match TRBD1. The sample comprised blood. The receptor was isolated from a man aged 45-65 years in good health. CDR3 nucleotides: TGTGCCAGCAGCTTGGGCCCCCCTACAGGGGCAGATGGCTACACCTTC. Its translation: CASSLGPPTGADGYTF.